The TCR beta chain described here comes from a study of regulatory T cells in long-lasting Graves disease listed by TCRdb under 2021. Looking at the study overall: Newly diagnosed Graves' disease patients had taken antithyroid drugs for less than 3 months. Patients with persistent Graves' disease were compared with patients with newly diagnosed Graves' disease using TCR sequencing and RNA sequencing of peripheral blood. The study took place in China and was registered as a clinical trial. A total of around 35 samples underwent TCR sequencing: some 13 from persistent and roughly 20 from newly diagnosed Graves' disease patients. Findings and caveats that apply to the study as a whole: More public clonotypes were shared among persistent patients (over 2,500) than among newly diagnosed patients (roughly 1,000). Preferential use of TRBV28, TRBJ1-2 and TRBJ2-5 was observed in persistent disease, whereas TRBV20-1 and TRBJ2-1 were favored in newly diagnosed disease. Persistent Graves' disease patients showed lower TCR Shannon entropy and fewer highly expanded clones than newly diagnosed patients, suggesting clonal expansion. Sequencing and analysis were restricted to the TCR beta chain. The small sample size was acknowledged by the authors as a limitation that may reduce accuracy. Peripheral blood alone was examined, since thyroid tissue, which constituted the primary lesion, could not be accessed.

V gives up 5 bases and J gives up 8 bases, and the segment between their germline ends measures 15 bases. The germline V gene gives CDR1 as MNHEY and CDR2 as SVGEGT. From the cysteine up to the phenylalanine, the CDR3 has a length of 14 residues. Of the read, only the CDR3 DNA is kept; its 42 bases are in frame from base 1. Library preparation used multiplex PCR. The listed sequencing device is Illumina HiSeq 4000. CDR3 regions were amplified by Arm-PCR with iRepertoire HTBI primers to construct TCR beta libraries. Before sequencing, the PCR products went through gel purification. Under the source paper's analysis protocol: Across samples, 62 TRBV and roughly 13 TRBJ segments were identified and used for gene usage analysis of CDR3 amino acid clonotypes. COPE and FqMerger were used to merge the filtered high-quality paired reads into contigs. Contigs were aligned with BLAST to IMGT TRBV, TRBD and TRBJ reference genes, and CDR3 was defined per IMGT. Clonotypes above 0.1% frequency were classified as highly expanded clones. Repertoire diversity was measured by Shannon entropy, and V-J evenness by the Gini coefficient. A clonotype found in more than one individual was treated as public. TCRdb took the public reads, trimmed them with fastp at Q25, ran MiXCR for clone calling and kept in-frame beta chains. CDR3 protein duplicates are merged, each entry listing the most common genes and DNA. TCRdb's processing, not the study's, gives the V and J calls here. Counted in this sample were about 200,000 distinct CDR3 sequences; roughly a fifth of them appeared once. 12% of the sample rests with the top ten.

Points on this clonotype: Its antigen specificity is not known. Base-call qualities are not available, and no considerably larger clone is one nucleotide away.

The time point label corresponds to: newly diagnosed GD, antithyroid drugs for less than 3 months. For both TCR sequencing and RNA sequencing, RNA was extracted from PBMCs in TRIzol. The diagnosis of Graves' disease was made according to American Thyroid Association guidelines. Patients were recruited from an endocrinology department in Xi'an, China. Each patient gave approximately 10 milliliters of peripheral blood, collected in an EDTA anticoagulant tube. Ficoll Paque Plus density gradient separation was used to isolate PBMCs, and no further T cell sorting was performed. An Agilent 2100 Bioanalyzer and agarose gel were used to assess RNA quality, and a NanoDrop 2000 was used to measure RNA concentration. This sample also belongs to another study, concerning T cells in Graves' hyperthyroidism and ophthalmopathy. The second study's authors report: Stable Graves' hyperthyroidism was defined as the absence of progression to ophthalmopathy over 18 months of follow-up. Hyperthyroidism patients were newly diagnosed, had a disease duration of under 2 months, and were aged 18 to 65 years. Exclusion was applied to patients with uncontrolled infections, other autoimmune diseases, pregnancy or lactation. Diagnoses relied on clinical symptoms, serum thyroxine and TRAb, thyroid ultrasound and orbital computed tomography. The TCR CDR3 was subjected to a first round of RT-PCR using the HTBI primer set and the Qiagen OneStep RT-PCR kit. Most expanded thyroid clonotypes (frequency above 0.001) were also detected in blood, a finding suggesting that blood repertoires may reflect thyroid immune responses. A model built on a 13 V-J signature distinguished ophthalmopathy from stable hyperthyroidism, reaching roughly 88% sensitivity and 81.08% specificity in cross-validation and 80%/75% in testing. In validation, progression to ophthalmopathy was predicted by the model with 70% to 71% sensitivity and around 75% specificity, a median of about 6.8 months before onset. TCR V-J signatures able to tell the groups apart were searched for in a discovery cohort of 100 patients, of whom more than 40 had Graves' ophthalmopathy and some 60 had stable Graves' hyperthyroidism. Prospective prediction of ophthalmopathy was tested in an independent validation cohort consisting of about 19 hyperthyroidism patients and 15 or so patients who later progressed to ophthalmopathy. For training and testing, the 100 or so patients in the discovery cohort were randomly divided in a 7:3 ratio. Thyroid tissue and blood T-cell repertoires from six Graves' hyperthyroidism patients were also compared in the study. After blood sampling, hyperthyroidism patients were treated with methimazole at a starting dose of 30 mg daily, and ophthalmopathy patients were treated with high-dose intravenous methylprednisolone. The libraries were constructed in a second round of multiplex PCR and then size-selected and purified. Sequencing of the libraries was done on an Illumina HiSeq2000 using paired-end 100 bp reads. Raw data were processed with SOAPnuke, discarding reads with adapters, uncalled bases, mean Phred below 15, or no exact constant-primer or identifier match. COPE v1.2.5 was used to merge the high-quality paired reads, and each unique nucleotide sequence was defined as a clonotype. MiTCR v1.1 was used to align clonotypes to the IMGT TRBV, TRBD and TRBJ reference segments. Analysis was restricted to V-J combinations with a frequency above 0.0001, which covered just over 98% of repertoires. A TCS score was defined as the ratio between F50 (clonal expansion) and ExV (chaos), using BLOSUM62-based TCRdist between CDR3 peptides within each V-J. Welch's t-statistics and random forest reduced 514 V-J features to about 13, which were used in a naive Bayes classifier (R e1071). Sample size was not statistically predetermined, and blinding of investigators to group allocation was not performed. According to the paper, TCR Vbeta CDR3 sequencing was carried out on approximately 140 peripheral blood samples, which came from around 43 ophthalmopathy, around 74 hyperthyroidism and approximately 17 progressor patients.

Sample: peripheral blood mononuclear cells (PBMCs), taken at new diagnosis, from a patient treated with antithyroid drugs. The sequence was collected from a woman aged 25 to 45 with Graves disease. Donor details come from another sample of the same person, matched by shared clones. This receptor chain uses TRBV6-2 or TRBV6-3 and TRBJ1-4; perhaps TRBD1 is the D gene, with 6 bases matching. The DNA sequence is TGTGCCAGCAGTCGAACAGGGAACGGGGAAAAACTGTTTTTT. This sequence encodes CASSRTGNGEKLFF.